The 27 T cell receptor beta chains below come from one sample, sequenced in a study of blood T cell repertoires in COVID-19. Here immunoSEQ multiplex PCR was the method, and the copy in TCRdb shows in-frame clones only, minus some. The table records some 390,000 clones, 89% of them present only once. Input material: PBMCs or T cells enriched from blood (not recorded which). The receptor set was obtained from a woman between 25 and 40 years old who had recovered from COVID-19.

V gene TRBV4-3 combines with J gene TRBJ2-1; 11 bases are shared with TRBD2. V lost 3 bases and J lost 4; bases outside the gene matches: 2. The CDR3 extends over 15 amino acids. The germline V gene encodes CDR1 LGHNA and CDR2 YSLEER. For the CDR3, the DNA is TGCGCCAGCAGCCAGACTAGCGGGGAGTACAATGAGCAGTTCTTC. The encoded protein is CASSQTSGEYNEQFF.

The rearrangement joins TRBV5-1 to TRBJ2-3; D gene ambiguous. Trimming left V 6 bases short and J 6 bases short, with 8 bases between. This CDR3 has 11 residues. Germline V gene lookup returns CDR1 SGHRS and CDR2 YFSETQ. In DNA form, the CDR3 reads TGCGCCAGCACCCTACAGGATACGCAGTATTTT. Its protein product is CASTLQDTQYF.

This clone was seen once. This chain connects TRBV15 to TRBJ1-6, with D possibly TRBD1 on 5 matching bases. Trimming left V 4 bases short and J 8 bases short, with 18 bases between. The CDR3 is made up of 16 amino acids. CDR1 and CDR2 (germline): LNHNV, YYDKDF (reference sequence). The CDR3 DNA reads TGTGCCACCAGCACCCCGCTTCTGGGGCCAGATTCACCCCTCCACTTT. Translating gives CATSTPLLGPDSPLHF.

This clone has ten or more counts. The chain has TRBV10-3 and TRBJ1-4; 7 nucleotides align to TRBD1. After removal of 0 bases from V and 5 bases from J, the junction contained 6 bases not matched to a gene. The CDR3 is made up of 16 amino acids. The V gene's germline CDR1 is ENHRY and CDR2 SYGVKD. The chain's CDR3 is CAISESRGGLNEKLFF. CDR3 bases: TGTGCCATCAGTGAGTCGCGAGGGGGCTTGAATGAAAAACTGTTTTTT.

This chain links TRBV18 with TRBJ1-2; 9 bases line up with TRBD1. This CDR3 spans 17 amino acids. Germline trimming cut 1 base from V and 4 bases from J; bases unmatched to any gene: 10. Germline CDR1 reads KGHSH; CDR2 reads LQKENI. The CDR3 spells CASSPQQGTGQPYGYTF. The CDR3 bases are TGTGCCAGCTCACCACAACAAGGGACAGGGCAACCCTATGGCTACACCTTC.

The table lists this clone with a count of one. The V and J genes are TRBV6-5 and TRBJ2-5; D is perhaps TRBD2 (5 bases). This CDR3 has 13 amino acids. Germline V gene lookup returns CDR1 MNHEY and CDR2 SVGAGI. Between the trimmed V and J ends, which lost 11 bases and 2 bases, there was a span of 15 bases. Here the CDR3 DNA reads TGTGCCCAGGTGGGAGTTAAACAAGAGACCCAGTACTTC. It codes for CAQVGVKQETQYF.

The J gene is TRBJ2-1, the V gene TRBV7-9; 14 bases map to TRBD2. The CDR3 length is 17 residues. V lost 1 base, J lost 7 bases, and 6 bases stayed unmatched. Germline V CDR1 and CDR2: SEHNR, FQNEAQ (reference sequence). CDR3 in DNA: TGTGCCAGCAGCTTAGGGGGACTAGCGGGAGTTTTAAATGAGCAGTTCTTC. Its translation is CASSLGGLAGVLNEQFF.

V gene TRBV14 combines with J gene TRBJ2-1; TRBD1 matches at 7 bases. Per germline, CDR1 SGHDN and CDR2 FVKESK. The junction had 9 bases not matched to a gene; V was cut back by 6 bases and J by 7 bases. The CDR3 has 14 residues. The CDR3 loop is CASRRQGVWNEQFF. Written as DNA, the CDR3 is TGTGCCAGCAGACGACAGGGAGTTTGGAATGAGCAGTTCTTC.

The rearrangement links TRBV7-8 to TRBJ1-2; perhaps TRBD1 as D (6 bases). Per the germline V gene, CDR1 is SGHVS and CDR2 is FQNEAQ. The V and J ends lost 2 bases and 6 bases respectively, with 13 bases between them. This CDR3 has 14 amino acids. The CDR3 loop reads CASSLHRDAHGYTF. In DNA form, the CDR3 reads TGTGCCAGCAGCTTACACAGGGATGCCCATGGCTACACCTTC.

The rearrangement links TRBV18 to TRBJ1-1; D ambiguous. V dropped 0 bases and J dropped 1 base, with 6 bases sitting between them. CDR1 is KGHSH and CDR2 is LQKENI in the germline V gene. The CDR3 is 14 residues long. CDR3 sequence reads: CASSPPLANTEAFF. In DNA, the CDR3 is TGTGCCAGCTCACCACCGCTGGCGAACACTGAAGCTTTCTTT.

The V call is TRBV9, the J call TRBJ1-3, with D perhaps matching TRBD1 (5 bases). In germline, CDR1 is SGDLS, CDR2 YYNGEE. The germline V and J ends were trimmed by 3 bases and 0 bases, with 16 bases remaining between them. The CDR3 loop spans 17 amino acids. CDR3 nucleotide sequence: TGTGCCAGCAGCGGGCGGGACCACAGAGACTCTGGAAACACCATATATTTT. This gives the protein CASSGRDHRDSGNTIYF.

The chain joins TRBV30 to TRBJ2-5, with a possible D match to TRBD2 (5 bases). V was cut by 8 bases and J by 1 base, with 20 bases left in between. Germline values: CDR1 GTSNPN, CDR2 SVGIG (reference sequence). The CDR3 consists of 15 residues. This CDR3 reads CAVEVGVLSQETQYF. In DNA form, the CDR3 reads TGTGCCGTGGAGGTTGGGGTCCTTTCCCAAGAGACCCAGTACTTC. The entire variable domain, with the rest obtained from reference TRBV30 and TRBJ2-5, is as follows: SQTIHQWPATLVQPVGSPLSLECTVEGTSNPNLYWYRQAAGRGLQLLFYSVGIGQISSEVPQNLSASRPQDRQFILSSKKLLLSDSGFYLCAVEVGVLSQETQYFGPGTRLLVL.

This clone was recorded once. The chain links TRBV12-3 or TRBV12-4 to TRBJ1-3, with D unresolved. This CDR3 region has 13 residues. Trimming took 1 base from V and 3 from J, leaving 4 bases between them. This CDR3 is CASSLELGNTIYF. CDR3 in DNA: TGTGCCAGCAGTTTAGAGCTTGGAAACACCATATATTTT.

This sequence joins TRBV21-1 and TRBJ2-3; TRBD1 is the table's D call and was not checked against the DNA. TRBV21-1 counts as a pseudogene. This CDR3 spans 16 amino acids. The CDR3 loop is CASSNWTYTSTDTQYF. The CDR3 DNA sequence: TGTGCCAGCAGCAACTGGACATATACTAGCACAGATACGCAGTATTTT.

The chain employs TRBV2 and TRBJ2-5, with 10 positions matching TRBD2. Looked up from germline, CDR1 is SNHLY and CDR2 is FYNNEI. Germline trimming cut 3 bases from V and 5 bases from J; bases unmatched to any gene: 18. The CDR3 runs to 19 residues. The CDR3 DNA reads as TGTGCCAGCAGTGATTCGGGCCTAGCGGGGGCATCACTAAGGGAGACCCAGTACTTC. Amino acids: CASSDSGLAGASLRETQYF.

In this sample, this clone turned up a few times. J is TRBJ2-7 and V is TRBV11-3; tentative D call: TRBD1 (6 bases). V dropped 2 bases and J dropped 4 bases, with 9 bases sitting between them. The CDR3 covers 13 residues. CDR1 and CDR2 from the germline V gene are SGHNT and YENEEA. The CDR3 spells CASSLSQGYEQYF. As DNA, the CDR3 is TGTGCCAGCAGCTTAAGTCAGGGGTACGAGCAGTACTTC.

This clone occurred a few times. The CDR3 here is CAADFLDQEAFF. CDR3 bases: TGTGCCGCCGACTTTTTGGATCAAGAAGCTTTCTTT. The chain has TRBV30 and TRBJ1-1; D gene uncertain. The CDR3 consists of 12 residues. Per the germline V gene, CDR1 is GTSNPN and CDR2 is SVGIG (reference sequence). Trimming removed 8 bases at V and 8 bases at J, with 18 bases between.

V usage is TRBV9 and J usage is TRBJ2-1; D is ambiguous. Trimming shortened V by 1 base and J by 5 bases, and 7 bases separated the two germline ends. Germline CDR1 is SGDLS and CDR2 is YYNGEE. The CDR3 runs to 13 residues. In nucleotides, the CDR3 is TGTGCCAGCAGCGTACTAGTGAACAATGAGCAGTTCTTC. It is translated as CASSVLVNNEQFF.

The chain carries TRBV15 and TRBJ1-2; no reliable D call. Deletions cut 0 bases from V and 4 bases from J, with 9 bases between. Germline CDR1 is LNHNV and CDR2 is YYDKDF (reference sequence). The CDR3 has 14 residues. The CDR3 here is CATSRERPGYGYTF. The CDR3 DNA is TGTGCCACCAGCAGAGAGAGGCCGGGCTATGGCTACACCTTC.

A few counts support this clone. The V and J genes are TRBV4-1 and TRBJ1-4, with 7 bases that match TRBD1. Germline assignment: CDR1 MGHRA and CDR2 YSYEKL. The CDR3 extends over 14 amino acids. The J segment lost 4 bases and the V segment lost 10 bases, leaving 9 bases of the junction unmatched. CDR3 bases: TGCGCCAACACCCGGGACAGTTATAATGAAAAACTGTTTTTT. Its protein is CANTRDSYNEKLFF.

The chain employs TRBV7-9 and TRBJ2-3; 7 bases align to TRBD1. The CDR3 totals 16 residues. CDR1 is SEHNR, CDR2 FQNEAQ, per germline (reference sequence). V lost 3 bases, J lost 2 bases, and 8 bases stayed unmatched. CDR3: CASSFGDSRITDTQYF. The CDR3 bases are TGTGCCAGCAGCTTCGGGGACAGCCGAATCACAGATACGCAGTATTTT.

The chain combines TRBV3-1 (or the pseudogene TRBV3-2) with TRBJ2-1, with 9 bases matching TRBD2. V was pared by 1 base and J by 4 bases, with 11 bases of the junction left unmatched. Germline loops: CDR1 LGHDT, CDR2 YNNKEL (reference sequence). The CDR3 is 18 residues long. Here the CDR3 DNA reads TGTGCCAGCAGCCAAGGAGATCTAGCGGGACCAAATTACAATGAGCAGTTCTTC. This gives the protein CASSQGDLAGPNYNEQFF.

The chain employs TRBV5-1 and TRBJ1-1, with D maybe TRBD1 (5 bases). The CDR3 has 16 residues. The V end was cut by 1 base, the J end by 0 bases, with 13 bases between. Germline V gene lookup returns CDR1 SGHRS and CDR2 YFSETQ. The CDR3 DNA is TGCGCCAGCAGCTTGTTAGGACAAAATATGAACACTGAAGCTTTCTTT. This gives the protein CASSLLGQNMNTEAFF. The entire variable domain, with the rest obtained from reference TRBV5-1 and TRBJ1-1, is as follows: KAGVTQTPRYLIKTRGQQVTLSCSPISGHRSVSWYQQTPGQGLQFLFEYFSETQRNKGNFPGRFSGRQFSNSRSEMNVSTLELGDSALYLCASSLLGQNMNTEAFFGQGTRLTVV.

The chain employs TRBV18 and TRBJ2-2, with TRBD1 identical over 9 bases. This CDR3 has 18 residues. Trimming took 2 bases from V and 0 from J; bases not matched to a gene: 7. Germline assignment: CDR1 KGHSH and CDR2 LQKENI. Here the CDR3 reads CASSPMSWTGANTGELFF. CDR3 in DNA: TGTGCCAGCTCACCAATGTCGTGGACAGGGGCGAACACCGGGGAGCTGTTTTTT.

CDR3 region: CASSSEGQGTQPQHF. DNA of the CDR3: TGTGCCAGTAGTTCGGAGGGACAGGGTACTCAGCCCCAGCATTTT. The gene calls are TRBV19 and TRBJ1-5; TRBD1 agrees at 9 bases. The V segment lost 5 bases and the J segment 6 bases; nucleotides outside the gene matches: 8. The germline gives CDR1 LNHDA, CDR2 SQIVND (reference sequence). CDR3 size: 15 residues.

There are a few counts of this clone. The same CDR3 can be traced to other DNA sequences in this sample. This chain joins TRBV5-1 and TRBJ2-7; a weak D match, TRBD2 (5 bases). V lost 0 bases and J lost 1, with 11 bases in between. Germline V CDR1 and CDR2: SGHRS, YFSETQ. This CDR3 is built from 15 residues. This CDR3 reads CASSLETGSSYEQYF. CDR3 bases: TGCGCCAGCAGCTTGGAAACGGGAAGTTCCTACGAGCAGTACTTC. Full variable domain (rest looked up from reference TRBV5-1 and TRBJ2-7): KAGVTQTPRYLIKTRGQQVTLSCSPISGHRSVSWYQQTPGQGLQFLFEYFSETQRNKGNFPGRFSGRQFSNSRSEMNVSTLELGDSALYLCASSLETGSSYEQYFGPGTRLTVT.

This clone was picked up one time. The chain is built from TRBV3-1 (or the pseudogene TRBV3-2) and TRBJ1-6, with D uncertain. CDR1 and CDR2 (germline): LGHDT, YNNKEL (reference sequence). CDR3 length equals 14 residues. V dropped 6 bases and J dropped 5 bases, with 11 bases sitting between them. This CDR3 is CASRRGLNNSPLHF. CDR3 bases: TGTGCCAGCAGGAGAGGACTGAATAATTCACCCCTCCACTTT.